The clone carrying this T cell receptor beta chain was detected ten times or more. Its cognate antigen is unknown. Per the germline V gene, CDR1 is ENHRY and CDR2 is SYGVKD. The CDR3 runs to 16 residues. J was trimmed by 10 bases and V by 6 bases; bases with no gene match: 16. The source of the sample is a study of tumor-infiltrating lymphocytes in primary liver carcinoma. About the research overall: Patients' primary liver carcinoma was surgically resected.

Both blood RNA, taken from unsorted whole blood, and germline DNA were extracted. At sampling, these chronic HBV carriers had received no treatment. Priming with a constant-region primer yielded TCR beta cDNA from 450 to 600 ng total RNA. Slightly modified ARM-PCR with three nested multiplex PCR rounds yielded TCR beta libraries. Use of TRBV1-TRBV30 forward primers with a C-beta reverse primer characterized the first two PCR rounds, which lasted approximately 11 cycles each. TCRdb processed the multiplex PCR reads anew with MiXCR; each CDR3 protein has one entry. Seen here are fewer than 350,000 distinct CDR3 sequences, almost 65% observed once, and the top ten hold about 6.5%. Study-wide findings and caveats: Paired tumor-adjacent and tumor-blood samples overlapped less than tumor region pairs did.

The specimen sequenced was peripheral blood. V and J are TRBV10-3 and TRBJ2-1; 9 bases are a match to TRBD2. The receptor was derived from a middle-aged man with primary liver carcinoma and hepatitis B virus infection. CDR3 residues: CAIRRAGGDMVGEQFF. The CDR3 coding sequence is TGTGCCATCAGACGAGCGGGAGGTGATATGGTCGGCGAGCAGTTCTTC.